This T cell receptor beta chain was observed in a study of T cells expressing NK-cell markers (dated by TCRdb to 2018 to 2020). For context, the study as a whole: In sorted CD3+CD56+NKG2C+, CD3+CD56+NKG2C- and CD3+CD56-NKG2C+ T-cell subsets from several donors, TCR beta-chain repertoires were profiled. Of the eight sequenced donors, seven were found to be HCMV-seropositive and one was found to be HCMV-seronegative. The study sequenced eight donors, all healthy volunteers chosen at random: three men and five women. The libraries were sequenced on Illumina HiSeq 2000/2500, MiSeq or NextSeq, producing 2 x 150 bp reads. Results the study describes overall, beyond this receptor: Those dominant clonotypes were again the most abundant among CD3+CD56-NKG2C+ cells in several donors, at about 28.3-65%. In several donors, the dominant CD3+CD56+NKG2C+ clonotypes were found to rank among the top 10 CD8+ clonotypes and to make up 1.0-7.0% of CD8+ T cells. Whether the expanded NKG2C-expressing T cell clones were specific for HCMV antigens was left unclear.

TCRdb names Illumina HiSeq 2000 as the instrument used. The TCR beta cDNA libraries were made using 5'RACE template switching, a step that added both a universal primer site and unique molecular identifiers. Priming for cDNA synthesis came from the TCR beta constant segment, and two successive PCR amplification steps followed. The authors' analysis ran thus. MIGEC was used to demultiplex reads and group the reads by UMI, and MiTCR was used to assemble and quantify clonotypes. To exclude erroneous sequences, any TCR cDNA sequence not supported by at least two reads was discarded. The tcR package was used for downstream repertoire analysis, with clonotypes matched between fractions based on CDR3 nucleotide sequence plus V segment. VDJmatch was used to annotate antigen specificity against VDJdb, with one amino acid substitution in CDR3 allowed. After TCRdb reprocessed the reads, each CDR3 protein sequence was kept as one row, without DNA. TCRdb, not the original authors, processed these V and J calls. This sample's listing comprises a few hundred thousand distinct CDR3 sequences. The ten most abundant clones make up 0.39% of the sample.

Counted from cysteine to phenylalanine, this CDR3 has 13 amino acids. No DNA sequence is on record. The germline V gene supplies CDR1 KGHDR and CDR2 SFDVKD. As regards this clonotype: Its antigen target is currently unknown.

To determine HCMV serostatus, a commercial ELISA kit was used to detect HCMV-specific IgG in serum. Peripheral blood mononuclear cells were isolated from blood by Ficoll density gradient centrifugation. The V and J genes are TRBV24-1 and TRBJ2-5. The receptor was derived from a man younger than 35 in good health. Donor details come from another sample of the same person, matched by shared clones. The sequenced sample was blood T cells: a sorted CD56 or NKG2C T cell subset, CD4+ or CD8+ T cells, or bulk PBMC T cells (not recorded which). The CDR3 region has the sequence CATSDSQQETQYF.